These 9 T cell receptor beta chains originate from one sample sequenced in a study of blood T cells in healthy people across ages. With a J-beta primer mix and a sample-barcoded 5' primer, a second PCR ran about 7 to 12 cycles. Using its own MiXCR run on the 5' RACE reads, TCRdb lists one record per CDR3 protein. The sample holds 1,300,000 or so distinct CDR3 sequences, around 55% seen once. Material for sequencing was blood. These receptors all come from a man between 18 and 29 years old in good health.

The sample holds many counts of this clonotype. This CDR3 is CASRGGVDTDTQYF. The CDR3 DNA follows: TGTGCCAGCCGTGGGGGGGTGGACACAGATACGCAGTATTTT. J is TRBJ2-3 and V is TRBV10-3; TRBD2 aligns across 7 bases. With V trimmed by 10 bases and J by 2 bases, 9 bases remained unmatched. Germline CDR1 and CDR2: ENHRY and SYGVKD. The length of the CDR3 is 14 residues.

There are a few counts of this clonotype. The J gene is TRBJ2-7, the V gene TRBV7-9, with D perhaps TRBD1 (6 bases). The V end lost 5 bases, the J end lost 3 bases, and 14 bases lay between the germline ends. The CDR3 is 14 amino acids. The V gene's germline CDR1 is SEHNR and CDR2 FQNEAQ (reference sequence). In DNA form, the CDR3 reads TGTGCCAGCAGCCCAAACAGGGATTTCTACGAGCAGTACTTC. This translates into CASSPNRDFYEQYF.

The gene calls are TRBV10-2 and TRBJ2-3; possibly TRBD1 for D (7 bases). The CDR3 contains 16 residues. CDR1 WSHSY and CDR2 SAAADI come from the germline V gene. Deletions cut 0 bases from V and 4 bases from J, with 14 bases between. This chain's CDR3 is CASSESGGGPPDTQYF. As DNA, the CDR3 is TGCGCCAGCAGTGAGTCTGGAGGGGGCCCTCCAGATACGCAGTATTTT.

This rearrangement joins TRBV20-1 to TRBJ2-1; D remains unclear. With 3 bases removed from V and 9 bases from J, the gap between germline ends came to 12 bases. This CDR3 contains 12 residues. Germline V gives CDR1 DFQATT, CDR2 SNEGSKA (reference sequence). Here the CDR3 DNA reads TGCAGTGCTAGGGGTGTGGGTCGTGAGCAGTTCTTC. Its protein product is CSARGVGREQFF.

This clonotype was counted only a few times. This chain uses TRBV6-1 with TRBJ2-4; 14 bases agree with TRBD2. CDR3 size: 19 residues. Germline lookup yields CDR1 MNHNS and CDR2 SASEGT. V lost 4 bases to trimming and J lost 3 bases; unmatched junction nucleotides: 11. CDR3 sequence: CASSATGTSGSIGKNIQYF. CDR3 nucleotides: TGTGCCAGCAGTGCCACCGGGACTAGCGGGAGTATTGGCAAAAACATTCAGTACTTC.

The chain couples TRBV21-1 to TRBJ2-2; the table's D call, TRBD1, was not checked against the DNA. TRBV21-1 is an annotated pseudogene. The CDR3 sequence is 16 residues long. The CDR3 sequence: CASRGGTRLHTGELFF. DNA of the CDR3: TGTGCCAGCAGGGGGGGGACCCGACTTCACACCGGGGAGCTGTTTTTT.

The chain carries TRBV10-2 and TRBJ1-5; D not resolved. Trimming removed 4 bases at V and 2 bases at J, with 9 bases between. Germline V gene lookup returns CDR1 WSHSY and CDR2 SAAADI. This CDR3 region has 14 residues. This CDR3 is CASSVDTRNQPQHF. DNA for the CDR3: TGCGCCAGCAGTGTAGACACGCGCAATCAGCCCCAGCATTTT.

The chain uses TRBV12-3 or TRBV12-4 and TRBJ2-4; weak D call: TRBD2 (5 bases). The DNA end lines up better with TRBJ2-7; the J call may be wrong. The CDR3 loop spans 15 amino acids. The CDR3 sequence: CASSPILDSGSEQYF. CDR3 nucleotide sequence: TGTGCCAGCAGTCCGATCCTTGACTCTGGGAGCGAGCAGTACTTC.

The chain has TRBV25-1 and TRBJ2-5, with D tentatively TRBD1 (6 bases). CDR3 length: 15 residues. Germline V gives CDR1 MGHDK, CDR2 SYGVNS. V was shortened by 5 bases and J by 3 bases, with 16 bases between the two germline ends. CDR3 bases: TGTGCCAGCAGTCCGCCCTTAACAGGGAAAGAGACCCAGTACTTC. It is translated as CASSPPLTGKETQYF.